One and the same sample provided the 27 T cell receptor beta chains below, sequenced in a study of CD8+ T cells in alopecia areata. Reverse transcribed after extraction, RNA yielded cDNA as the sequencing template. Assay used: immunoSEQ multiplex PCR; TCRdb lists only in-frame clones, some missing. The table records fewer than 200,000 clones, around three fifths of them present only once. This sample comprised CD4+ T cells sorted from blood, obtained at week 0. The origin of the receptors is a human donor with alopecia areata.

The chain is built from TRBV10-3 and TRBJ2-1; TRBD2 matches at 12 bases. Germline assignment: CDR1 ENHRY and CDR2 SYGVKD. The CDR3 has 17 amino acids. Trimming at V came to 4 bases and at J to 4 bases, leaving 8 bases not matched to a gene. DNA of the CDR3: TGTGCCATCAGTGGATGGACTAGCGGGGTAGGTTACAATGAGCAGTTCTTC. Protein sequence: CAISGWTSGVGYNEQFF.

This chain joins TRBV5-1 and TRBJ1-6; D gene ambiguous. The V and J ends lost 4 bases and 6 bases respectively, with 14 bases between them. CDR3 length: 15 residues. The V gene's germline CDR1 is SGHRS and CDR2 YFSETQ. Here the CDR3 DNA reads TGCGCCAGCAGCCCCGGCGGGGATCCTAATTCACCCCTCCACTTT. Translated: CASSPGGDPNSPLHF. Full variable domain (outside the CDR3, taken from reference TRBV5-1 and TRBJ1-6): KAGVTQTPRYLIKTRGQQVTLSCSPISGHRSVSWYQQTPGQGLQFLFEYFSETQRNKGNFPGRFSGRQFSNSRSEMNVSTLELGDSALYLCASSPGGDPNSPLHFGNGTRLTVT.

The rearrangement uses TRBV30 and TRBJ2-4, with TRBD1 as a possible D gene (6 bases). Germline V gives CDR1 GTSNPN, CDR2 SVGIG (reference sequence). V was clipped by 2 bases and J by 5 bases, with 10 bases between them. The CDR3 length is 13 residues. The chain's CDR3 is CAWSLNRENIQYF. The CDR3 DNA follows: TGTGCCTGGAGTTTAAACAGGGAAAACATTCAGTACTTC.

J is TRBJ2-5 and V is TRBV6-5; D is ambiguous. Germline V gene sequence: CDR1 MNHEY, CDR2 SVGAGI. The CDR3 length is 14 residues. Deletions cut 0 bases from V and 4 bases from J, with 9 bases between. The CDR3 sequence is CASSYSNRRETQYF. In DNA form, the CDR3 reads TGTGCCAGCAGTTACTCGAACAGAAGAGAGACCCAGTACTTC.

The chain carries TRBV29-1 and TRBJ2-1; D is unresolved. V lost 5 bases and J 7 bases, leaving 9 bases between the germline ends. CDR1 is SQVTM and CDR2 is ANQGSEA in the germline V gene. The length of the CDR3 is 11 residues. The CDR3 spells CSVQVLNEQFF. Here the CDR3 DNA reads TGCAGCGTTCAGGTTTTAAATGAGCAGTTCTTC.

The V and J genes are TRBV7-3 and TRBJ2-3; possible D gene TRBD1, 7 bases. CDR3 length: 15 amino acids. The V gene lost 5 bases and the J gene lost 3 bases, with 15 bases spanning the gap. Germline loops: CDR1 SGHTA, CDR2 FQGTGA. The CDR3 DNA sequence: TGTGCCAGCAGCCTCCAGGGGGGCCCTACAGATACGCAGTATTTT. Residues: CASSLQGGPTDTQYF.

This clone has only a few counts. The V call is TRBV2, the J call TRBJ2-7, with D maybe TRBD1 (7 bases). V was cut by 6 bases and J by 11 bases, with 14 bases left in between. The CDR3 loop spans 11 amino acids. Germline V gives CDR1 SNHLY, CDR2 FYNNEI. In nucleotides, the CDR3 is TGTGCCAGCAGACTCAGGGGGGAGGAGTACTTC. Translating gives CASRLRGEEYF.

The DNA of the CDR3 is TGTGCCAGCAGCTTAGATGGCAGGACCTACGAGCAGTACTTC. Protein product: CASSLDGRTYEQYF. The chain joins TRBV11-2 to TRBJ2-7; D gene uncertain. There are 14 residues in the CDR3. Trimming cost V 0 bases and J 2 bases, with 8 bases left between them. The germline gives CDR1 SGHAT, CDR2 FQNNGV.

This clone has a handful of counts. The CDR3, as DNA: TGCAGCGTTGAGGGACAGGTTGGGAACACCATATATTTT. Its translation is CSVEGQVGNTIYF. This rearrangement joins TRBV29-1 to TRBJ1-3; TRBD1 aligns across 8 bases. Unmatched junction bases numbered 5, after V lost 3 bases and J lost 7 bases. Germline CDR1 reads SQVTM; CDR2 reads ANQGSEA. The length of the CDR3 is 13 residues.

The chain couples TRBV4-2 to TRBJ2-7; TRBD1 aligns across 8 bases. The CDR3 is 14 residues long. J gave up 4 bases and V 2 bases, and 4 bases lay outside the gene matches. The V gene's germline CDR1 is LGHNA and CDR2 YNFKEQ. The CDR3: CASSQSQGAYEQYF. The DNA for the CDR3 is TGTGCCAGCAGCCAAAGTCAGGGGGCTTACGAGCAGTACTTC.

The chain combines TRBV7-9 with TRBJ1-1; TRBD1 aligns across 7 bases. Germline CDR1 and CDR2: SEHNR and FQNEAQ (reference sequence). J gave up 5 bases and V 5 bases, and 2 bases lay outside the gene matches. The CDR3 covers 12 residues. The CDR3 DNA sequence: TGTGCCAGCAGCCGACAGGGAACTGAAGCTTTCTTT. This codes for CASSRQGTEAFF.

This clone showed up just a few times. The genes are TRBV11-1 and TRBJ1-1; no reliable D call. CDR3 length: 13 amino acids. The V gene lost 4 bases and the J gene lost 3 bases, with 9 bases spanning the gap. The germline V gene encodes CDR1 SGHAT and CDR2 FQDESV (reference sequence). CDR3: CASSSAPDTEAFF. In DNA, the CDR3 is TGTGCCAGCAGCTCAGCTCCGGACACTGAAGCTTTCTTT. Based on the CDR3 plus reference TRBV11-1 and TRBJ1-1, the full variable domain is EAEVAQSPRYKITEKSQAVAFWCDPISGHATLYWYRQILGQGPELLVQFQDESVVDDSQLPKDRFSAERLKGVDSTLKIQPAELGDSAMYLCASSSAPDTEAFFGQGTRLTVV.

The CDR3 here is CSATSRGAQYF. The CDR3, as DNA: TGCAGTGCCACTAGTAGGGGGGCCCAGTACTTC. This sequence joins TRBV20-1 and TRBJ2-5; D possibly uses TRBD1 or TRBD2 (6 bases each). The germline V gene has CDR1 DFQATT and CDR2 SNEGSKA (reference sequence). The CDR3 spans 11 residues. Trimming shortened V by 6 bases and J by 9 bases, and 14 bases separated the two germline ends.

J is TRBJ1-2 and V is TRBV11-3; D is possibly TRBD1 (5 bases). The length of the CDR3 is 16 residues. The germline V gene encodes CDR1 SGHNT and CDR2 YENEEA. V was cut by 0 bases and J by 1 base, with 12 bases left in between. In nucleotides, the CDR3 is TGTGCCAGCAGCTTAGAAGGCAGGGAGAGTAACTATGGCTACACCTTC. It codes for CASSLEGRESNYGYTF.

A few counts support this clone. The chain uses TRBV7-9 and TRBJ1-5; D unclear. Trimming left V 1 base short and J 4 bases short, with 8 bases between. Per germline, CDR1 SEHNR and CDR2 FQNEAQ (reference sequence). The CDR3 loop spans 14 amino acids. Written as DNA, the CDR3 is TGTGCCAGCAGCTTAGGGCGCGGAAATCAGCCCCAGCATTTT. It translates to CASSLGRGNQPQHF.

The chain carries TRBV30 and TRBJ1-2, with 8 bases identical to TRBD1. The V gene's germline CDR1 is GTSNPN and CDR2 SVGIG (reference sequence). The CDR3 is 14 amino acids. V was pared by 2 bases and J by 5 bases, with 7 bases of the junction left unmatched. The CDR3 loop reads CAWSTRTGKYGYTF. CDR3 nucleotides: TGTGCCTGGAGTACCCGGACAGGGAAGTATGGCTACACCTTC.

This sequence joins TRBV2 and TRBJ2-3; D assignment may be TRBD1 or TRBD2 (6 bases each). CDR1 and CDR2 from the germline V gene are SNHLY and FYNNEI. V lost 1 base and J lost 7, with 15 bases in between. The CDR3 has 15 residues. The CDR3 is CASSEEGGGAHTQYF. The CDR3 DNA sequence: TGTGCCAGCAGTGAAGAGGGGGGCGGCGCACATACGCAGTATTTT. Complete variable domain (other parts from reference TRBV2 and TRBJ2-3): EPEVTQTPSHQVTQMGQEVILRCVPISNHLYFYWYRQILGQKVEFLVSFYNNEISEKSEIFDDQFSVERPDGSNFTLKIRSTKLEDSAMYFCASSEEGGGAHTQYFGPGTRLTVL.

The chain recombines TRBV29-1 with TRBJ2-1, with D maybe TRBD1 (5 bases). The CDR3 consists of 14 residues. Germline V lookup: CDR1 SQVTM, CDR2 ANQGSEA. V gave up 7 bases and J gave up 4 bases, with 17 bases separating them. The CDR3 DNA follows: TGCAGCGCACAGATCAGGGTACCATACAATGAGCAGTTCTTC. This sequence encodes CSAQIRVPYNEQFF.

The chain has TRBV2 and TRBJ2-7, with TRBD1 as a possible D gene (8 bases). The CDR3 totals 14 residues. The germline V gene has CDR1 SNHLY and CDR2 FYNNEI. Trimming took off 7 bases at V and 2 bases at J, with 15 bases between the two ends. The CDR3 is CASKLATGAYEQYF. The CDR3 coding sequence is TGTGCCAGCAAACTAGCGACAGGGGCCTACGAGCAGTACTTC.

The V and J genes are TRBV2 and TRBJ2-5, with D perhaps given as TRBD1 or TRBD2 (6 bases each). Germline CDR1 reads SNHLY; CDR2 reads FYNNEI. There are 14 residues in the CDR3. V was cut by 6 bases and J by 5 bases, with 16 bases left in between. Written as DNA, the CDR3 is TGTGCCAGCAGATGGGTAGGGGGGACGGAGACCCAGTACTTC. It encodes CASRWVGGTETQYF.

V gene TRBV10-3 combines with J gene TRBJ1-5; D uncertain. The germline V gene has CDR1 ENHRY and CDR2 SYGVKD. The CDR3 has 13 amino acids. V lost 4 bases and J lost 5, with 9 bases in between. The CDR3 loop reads CAISGQKDQPQHF. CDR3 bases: TGTGCCATCAGTGGGCAGAAAGATCAGCCCCAGCATTTT.

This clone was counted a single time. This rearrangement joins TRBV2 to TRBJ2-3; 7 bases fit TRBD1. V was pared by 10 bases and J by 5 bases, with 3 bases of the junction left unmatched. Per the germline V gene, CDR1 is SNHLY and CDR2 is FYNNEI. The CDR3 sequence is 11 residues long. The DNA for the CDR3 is TGTGCCACCGACAGGGAAGATACGCAGTATTTT. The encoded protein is CATDREDTQYF.

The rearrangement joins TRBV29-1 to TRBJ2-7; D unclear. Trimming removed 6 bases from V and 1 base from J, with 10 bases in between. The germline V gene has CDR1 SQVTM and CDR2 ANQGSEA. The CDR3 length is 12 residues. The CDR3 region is CSVGPQSYEQYF. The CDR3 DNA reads TGCAGCGTCGGTCCGCAGTCCTACGAGCAGTACTTC.

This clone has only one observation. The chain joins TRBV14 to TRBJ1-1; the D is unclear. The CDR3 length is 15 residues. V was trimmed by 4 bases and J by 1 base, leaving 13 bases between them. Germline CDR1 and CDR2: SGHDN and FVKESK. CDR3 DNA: TGTGCCAGCAGCCCGATGTGGGAACCGAACACTGAAGCTTTCTTT. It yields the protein CASSPMWEPNTEAFF. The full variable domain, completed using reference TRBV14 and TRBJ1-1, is EAGVTQFPSHSVIEKGQTVTLRCDPISGHDNLYWYRRVMGKEIKFLLHFVKESKQDESGMPNNRFLAERTGGTYSTLKVQPAELEDSGVYFCASSPMWEPNTEAFFGQGTRLTVV.

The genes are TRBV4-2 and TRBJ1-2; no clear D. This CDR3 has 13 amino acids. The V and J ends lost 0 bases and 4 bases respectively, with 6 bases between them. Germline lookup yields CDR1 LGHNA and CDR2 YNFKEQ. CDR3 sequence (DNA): TGTGCCAGCAGCCAAGATAGAAGCTATGGCTACACCTTC. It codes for CASSQDRSYGYTF.

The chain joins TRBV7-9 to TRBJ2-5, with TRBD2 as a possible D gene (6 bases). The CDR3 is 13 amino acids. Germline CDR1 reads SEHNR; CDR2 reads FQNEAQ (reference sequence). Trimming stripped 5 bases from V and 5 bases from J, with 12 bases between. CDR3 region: CASSIDRGETQYF. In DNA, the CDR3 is TGTGCCAGCAGCATCGATCGGGGGGAGACCCAGTACTTC.

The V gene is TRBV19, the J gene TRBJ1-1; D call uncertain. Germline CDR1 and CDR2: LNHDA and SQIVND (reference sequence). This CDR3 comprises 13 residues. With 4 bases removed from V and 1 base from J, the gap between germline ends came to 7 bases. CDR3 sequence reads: CASSSPGNTEAFF. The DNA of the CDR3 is TGTGCCAGTAGTAGCCCAGGGAACACTGAAGCTTTCTTT.